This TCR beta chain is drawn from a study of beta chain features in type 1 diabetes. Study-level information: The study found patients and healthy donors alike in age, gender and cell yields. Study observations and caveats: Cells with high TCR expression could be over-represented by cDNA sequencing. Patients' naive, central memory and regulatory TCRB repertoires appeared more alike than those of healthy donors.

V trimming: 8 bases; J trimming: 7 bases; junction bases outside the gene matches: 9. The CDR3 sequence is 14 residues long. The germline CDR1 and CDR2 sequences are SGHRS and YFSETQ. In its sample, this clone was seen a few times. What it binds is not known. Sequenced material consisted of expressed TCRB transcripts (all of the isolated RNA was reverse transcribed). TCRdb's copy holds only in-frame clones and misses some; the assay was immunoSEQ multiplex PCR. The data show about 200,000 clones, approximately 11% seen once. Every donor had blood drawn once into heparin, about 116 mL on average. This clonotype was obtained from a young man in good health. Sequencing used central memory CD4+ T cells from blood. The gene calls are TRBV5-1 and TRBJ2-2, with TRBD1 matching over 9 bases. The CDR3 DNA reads TGCGCCAGTACTCCGGGACAGGGAGTCGGGGAGCTGTTTTTT. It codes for CASTPGQGVGELFF.